This is a list of T cell receptor beta chains from one sample in a study of shared T cell receptors in the human thymus. Sequenced by immunoSEQ multiplex PCR; TCRdb stores in-frame clones only, minus some. The sample has approximately 760,000 clones; 80% to 90% are singletons. This sample was shared with a second study, whose subject was human thymus T cells.

The source material was thymocytes. The receptors were gathered from a girl under three years old with a congenital heart defect. CDR3s include the opening cysteine and the closing phenylalanine or tryptophan. D genes are given only for firm matches. Not every row has a clone size; where given, it reads once, few, many or a size class.

>TRBV2|NA|TRBJ1-4|NA
TGTGCCAGCAGTGGGCGCCGCAAGGGGCGAGCTGAAAAACTGTTTTTT
CASSGRRKGRAEKLFF
>TRBV5-1|NA|TRBJ2-7|TRBD1
TGCGCCAGCAGTCTCATCACAGGGGCCTACGAGCAGTACTTC
CASSLITGAYEQYF
>TRBV15|NA|TRBJ1-3|NA
TGTGCCACCAGCAGAGATCTGTTCGCAGGTAGCTCTGGAAACACCATATATTTT
CATSRDLFAGSSGNTIYF
>TRBV11-2|NA|TRBJ2-3|TRBD2
TGTGCCAGCAGCTTAGATCGAGGACTAGAAAAGAGCACAGATACGCAGTATTTT
CASSLDRGLEKSTDTQYF
>TRBV7-2|NA|TRBJ2-3|NA
TGTGCCAGCAGCTTAGGGCCCATTACCTATTTT
CASSLGPITYF
>TRBV20-1|NA|TRBJ1-1|TRBD1
TGCAGTACCTGGGACAGCAAAGCTTTCTTT
CSTWDSKAFF
>TRBV27|NA|TRBJ2-4|TRBD2
TGTGCCAGCCCCTCCACCGGGACTAGCGGGGTCAAAAACATTCAGTACTTC
CASPSTGTSGVKNIQYF
>TRBV6-1|NA|TRBJ1-3|TRBD1
TGTGCCAGCAGTGCCGGACGCAGGGGGCCTGGAAACACCATATATTTT
CASSAGRRGPGNTIYF
>TRBV7-9|NA|TRBJ1-2|NA
TGTGCCAGCAGCTTATCCGGGAGCTACACCTTC
CASSLSGSYTF
>TRBV10-3|NA|TRBJ2-3|NA
TGTGCCATCAGCGTGGACAGTTCTAGCACAGATACGCAGTATTTT
CAISVDSSSTDTQYF
>TRBV5-4|NA|TRBJ1-2|NA
TGTGCCAGCAGCTTGGCCCCCCGGGAAGGCTACACCTTC
CASSLAPREGYTF
>TRBV19|NA|TRBJ1-1|NA
TGTGCCAGTTCTGTAGGAGGCACTGAAGCTTTCTTT
CASSVGGTEAFF
>TRBV27|NA|TRBJ2-3|TRBD2
TGTGCCAGCAGTTTAAAGGCTAGCGGGGGGGCTGGTAGAGATACGCAGTATTTT
CASSLKASGGAGRDTQYF
>TRBV11-2|NA|TRBJ2-3|NA
TGTGCCAGCAGCTTCGAGGGGGGGGATAGGACAGATACGCAGTATTTT
CASSFEGGDRTDTQYF
>TRBV14|few|TRBJ1-4|TRBD1
TGTGCCAGCAGCCTAGGGACAGGGGTAAATGAAAAACTGTTTTTT
CASSLGTGVNEKLFF
>TRBV15|NA|TRBJ1-5|TRBD1
TGTGCCACCAGCAGAGGACAGGGATCAAGCAATCAGCCCCAGCATTTT
CATSRGQGSSNQPQHF